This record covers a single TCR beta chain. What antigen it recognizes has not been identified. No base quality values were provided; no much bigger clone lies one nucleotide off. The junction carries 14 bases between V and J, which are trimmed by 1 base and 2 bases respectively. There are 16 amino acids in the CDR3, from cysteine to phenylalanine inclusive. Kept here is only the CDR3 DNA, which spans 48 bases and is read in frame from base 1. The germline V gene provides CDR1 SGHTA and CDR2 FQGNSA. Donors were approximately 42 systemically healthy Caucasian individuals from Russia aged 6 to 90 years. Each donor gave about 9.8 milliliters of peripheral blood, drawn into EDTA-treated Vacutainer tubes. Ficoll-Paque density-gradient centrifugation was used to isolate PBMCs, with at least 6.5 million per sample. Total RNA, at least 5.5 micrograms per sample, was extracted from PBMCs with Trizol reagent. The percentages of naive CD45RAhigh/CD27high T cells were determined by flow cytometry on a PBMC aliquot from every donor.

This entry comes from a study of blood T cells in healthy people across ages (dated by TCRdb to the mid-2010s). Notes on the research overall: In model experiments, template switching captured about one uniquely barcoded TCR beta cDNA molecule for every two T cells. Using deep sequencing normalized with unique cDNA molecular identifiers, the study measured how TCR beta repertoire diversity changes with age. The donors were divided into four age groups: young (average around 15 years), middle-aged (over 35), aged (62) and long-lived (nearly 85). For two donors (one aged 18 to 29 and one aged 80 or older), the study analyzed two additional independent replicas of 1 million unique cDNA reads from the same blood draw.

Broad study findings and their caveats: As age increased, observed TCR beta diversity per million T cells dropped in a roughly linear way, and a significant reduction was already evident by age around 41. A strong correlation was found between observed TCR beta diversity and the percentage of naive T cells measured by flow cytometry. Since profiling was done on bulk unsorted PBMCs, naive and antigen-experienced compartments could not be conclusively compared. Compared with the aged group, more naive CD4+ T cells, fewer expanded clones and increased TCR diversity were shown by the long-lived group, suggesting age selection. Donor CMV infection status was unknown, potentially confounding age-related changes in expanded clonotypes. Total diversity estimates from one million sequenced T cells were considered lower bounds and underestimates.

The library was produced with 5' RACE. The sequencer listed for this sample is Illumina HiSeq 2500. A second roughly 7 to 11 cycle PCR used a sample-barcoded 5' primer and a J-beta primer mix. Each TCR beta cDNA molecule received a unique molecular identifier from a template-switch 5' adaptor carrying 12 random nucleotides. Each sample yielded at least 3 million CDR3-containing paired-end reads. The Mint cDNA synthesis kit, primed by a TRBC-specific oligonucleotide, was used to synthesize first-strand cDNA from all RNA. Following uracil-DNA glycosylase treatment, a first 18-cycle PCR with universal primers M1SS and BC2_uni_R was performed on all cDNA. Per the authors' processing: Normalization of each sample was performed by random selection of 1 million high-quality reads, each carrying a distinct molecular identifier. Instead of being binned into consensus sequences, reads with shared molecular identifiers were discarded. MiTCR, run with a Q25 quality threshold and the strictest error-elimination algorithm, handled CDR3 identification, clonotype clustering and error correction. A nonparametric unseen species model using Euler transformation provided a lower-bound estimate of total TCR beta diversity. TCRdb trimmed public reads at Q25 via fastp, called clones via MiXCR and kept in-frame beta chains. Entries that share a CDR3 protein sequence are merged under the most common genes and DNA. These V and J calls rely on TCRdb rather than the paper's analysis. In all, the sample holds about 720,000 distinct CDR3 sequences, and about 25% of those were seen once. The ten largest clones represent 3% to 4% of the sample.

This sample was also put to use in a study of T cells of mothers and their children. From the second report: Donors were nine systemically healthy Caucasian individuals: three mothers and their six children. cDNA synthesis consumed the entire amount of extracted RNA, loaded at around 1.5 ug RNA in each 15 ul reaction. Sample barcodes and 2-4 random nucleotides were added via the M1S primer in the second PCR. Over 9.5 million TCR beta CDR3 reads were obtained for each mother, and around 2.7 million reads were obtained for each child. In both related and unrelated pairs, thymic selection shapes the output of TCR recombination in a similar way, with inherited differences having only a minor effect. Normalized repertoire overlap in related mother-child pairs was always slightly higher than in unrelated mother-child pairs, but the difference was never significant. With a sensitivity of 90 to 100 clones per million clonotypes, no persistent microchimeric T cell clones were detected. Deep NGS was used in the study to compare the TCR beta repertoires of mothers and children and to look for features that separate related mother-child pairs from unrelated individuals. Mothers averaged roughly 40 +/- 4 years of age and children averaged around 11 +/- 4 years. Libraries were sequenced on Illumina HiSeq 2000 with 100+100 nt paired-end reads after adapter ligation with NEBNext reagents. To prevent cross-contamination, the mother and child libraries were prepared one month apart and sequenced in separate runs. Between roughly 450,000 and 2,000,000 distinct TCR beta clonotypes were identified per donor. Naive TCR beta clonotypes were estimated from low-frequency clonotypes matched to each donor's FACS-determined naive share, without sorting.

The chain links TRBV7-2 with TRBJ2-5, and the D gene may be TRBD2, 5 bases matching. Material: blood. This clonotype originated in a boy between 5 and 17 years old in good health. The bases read TGTGCCAGCAGCTTAGATTTGGCGTCGGGGCAAGAGACCCAGTACTTC. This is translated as CASSLDLASGQETQYF. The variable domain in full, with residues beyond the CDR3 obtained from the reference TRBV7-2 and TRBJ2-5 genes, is GAGVSQSPSNKVTEKGKDVELRCDPISGHTALYWYRQSLGQGLEFLIYFQGNSAPDKSGLPSDRFSAERTGGSVSTLTIQRTQQEDSAVYLCASSLDLASGQETQYFGPGTRLLVL.